Below, 25 T cell receptor beta chains from the same sample are listed, as sequenced in a study of blood T cell repertoires in COVID-19 (dated by TCRdb to 2020 to 2021). To prepare the library, the immunoSEQ multiplex PCR assay was applied. Entries here come from immuneACCESS through TCRdb and include only in-frame sequences with V and J called. Some clones fail to appear in such tables; in the studies checked, an unresolved V gene covers under half of the shortfall, and the cause of the remainder is unknown. The sample table lists 160,000 or so clones, approximately 90% of them with a count of one. 2% to 3% of the sample goes to the ten largest clones. The sequencing input was peripheral blood. The source is a man younger than 30 with acute or convalescent COVID-19.

This sequence joins TRBV6-5 and TRBJ2-4; D possibly corresponds to TRBD2 (6 bases). The CDR3 sequence is 15 residues long. Germline V CDR1 and CDR2: MNHEY, SVGAGI. V gave up 6 bases and J gave up 0 bases, with 12 bases separating them. CDR3 protein: CASSLSSVAKNIQYF. The DNA for the CDR3 is TGTGCCAGCAGCCTATCTAGCGTAGCCAAAAACATTCAGTACTTC.

The chain has TRBV15 and TRBJ1-4; TRBD1 is a possible D gene (5 bases). Germline loops: CDR1 LNHNV, CDR2 YYDKDF (reference sequence). The CDR3 has 19 residues. V was pared by 0 bases and J by 3 bases, with 20 bases between. The CDR3 DNA reads as TGTGCCACCAGCAGAGAATACAGGAGCCAGCAGTGGGCTAATGAAAAACTGTTTTTT. It encodes CATSREYRSQQWANEKLFF.

The V gene is TRBV11-2, the J gene TRBJ2-7, with a weak D call TRBD2 (6 bases). CDR1 SGHAT and CDR2 FQNNGV come from the germline V gene. The CDR3 spans 18 residues. V lost 2 bases to trimming and J lost 2 bases, with 22 bases between them. The CDR3 DNA sequence: TGTGCCAGCAGCTTACGTTTTCCCAGAGCGGGTGTAGCCTACGAGCAGTACTTC. This codes for CASSLRFPRAGVAYEQYF.

The chain recombines TRBV4-1 with TRBJ2-2; D might be TRBD1 (6 bases). Deletions cut 1 base from V and 4 bases from J, with 19 bases between. The CDR3 sequence is 18 residues long. The germline V gene encodes CDR1 MGHRA and CDR2 YSYEKL. The DNA of the CDR3 is TGCGCCAGCAGCCAAGTCCCAGGGGCTCCGGACGGCACCGGGGAGCTGTTTTTT. Translated: CASSQVPGAPDGTGELFF.

The J gene is TRBJ1-2, the V gene TRBV19; possibly TRBD1 for D (6 bases). This CDR3 is 14 amino acids long. CDR1 is LNHDA, CDR2 SQIVND, per germline (reference sequence). V lost 5 bases and J 2 bases, leaving 12 bases between the germline ends. CDR3 coding DNA: TGTGCCAGTAGTCCTCAACAGGGCAACTATGGCTACACCTTC. The encoded protein is CASSPQQGNYGYTF.

V and J are TRBV11-2 and TRBJ1-1; D uncertain. This CDR3 has 13 amino acids. Trimming pared 3 bases from V and 4 bases from J, leaving 9 bases between. Germline CDR1 SGHAT, CDR2 FQNNGV. The CDR3 region is CASSFITGTEAFF. The CDR3 DNA is TGTGCCAGCAGCTTTATTACTGGCACTGAAGCTTTCTTT.

This clone was picked up a small number of times. This chain connects TRBV19 to TRBJ1-1; a possible D gene is TRBD1 (6 bases). The CDR3 is made up of 17 amino acids. The V end lost 5 bases, the J end lost 0 bases, and 19 bases lay between the germline ends. Germline V CDR1 and CDR2: LNHDA, SQIVND (reference sequence). The CDR3 nucleotides read TGTGCCAGTAGTGGGGGCAGGGGAGTTGCGCTGAACACTGAAGCTTTCTTT. It encodes CASSGGRGVALNTEAFF. The full variable domain, in which reference TRBV19 and TRBJ1-1 provide the parts outside the CDR3, is DGGITQSPKYLFRKEGQNVTLSCEQNLNHDAMYWYRQDPGQGLRLIYYSQIVNDFQKGDIAEGYSVSREKKESFPLTVTSAQKNPTAFYLCASSGGRGVALNTEAFFGQGTRLTVV.

The chain carries TRBV11-3 and TRBJ1-1; 7 bases fit TRBD1. The trim removed 5 bases at V and 4 bases at J, leaving 7 bases unmatched. Germline-derived CDR1 and CDR2 are SGHNT and YENEEA. The CDR3 loop spans 14 amino acids. CDR3 in amino acids: CASSTTTGPTEAFF. CDR3 bases: TGTGCCAGCAGCACAACGACAGGGCCCACTGAAGCTTTCTTT.

This chain joins TRBV13 and TRBJ1-4, with 9 bases fitting TRBD1. CDR1 and CDR2 (germline): PRHDT, FYEKMQ (reference sequence). The trim removed 5 bases at V and 11 bases at J, leaving 9 bases unmatched. This CDR3 contains 14 residues. In DNA form, the CDR3 reads TGTGCCAGCAGCATACAGGGGGCCGGGGAGAAACTGTTTTTT. Residues: CASSIQGAGEKLFF.

This rearrangement joins TRBV10-2 to TRBJ2-5, with D perhaps matching TRBD1 (6 bases). This CDR3 contains 13 residues. Trimming removed 8 bases from V and 5 bases from J, with 15 bases in between. CDR1 is WSHSY and CDR2 is SAAADI in the germline V gene. Here the CDR3 reads CASGIHREETQYF. The CDR3 bases are TGCGCCAGCGGAATCCACAGGGAGGAGACCCAGTACTTC.

This clone was seen a handful of times. The chain employs TRBV4-1 and TRBJ1-1, with D hard to call. This CDR3 has 16 amino acids. Germline values: CDR1 MGHRA, CDR2 YSYEKL. The ends were cut back, 1 base at V and 6 bases at J, with 18 bases in the middle. This chain's CDR3 is CASSQGQALRAPEAFF. The CDR3 coding sequence is TGCGCCAGCAGCCAAGGGCAGGCCTTGAGGGCCCCTGAAGCTTTCTTT.

This CDR3 reads CASSSPSGGARDTQYF. DNA for the CDR3: TGTGCCAGCAGTTCCCCTAGCGGGGGGGCCAGAGATACGCAGTATTTT. The rearrangement uses TRBV6-6 and TRBJ2-3; 12 positions agree with TRBD2. This CDR3 has 16 amino acids. Germline V lookup: CDR1 MNHNY, CDR2 SVGAGI (reference sequence). The J segment lost 5 bases and the V segment lost 4 bases, leaving 7 bases of the junction unmatched.

This chain links TRBV15 with TRBJ1-6; D gene uncertain. Germline V CDR1 and CDR2: LNHNV, YYDKDF (reference sequence). CDR3 size: 17 residues. Between the trimmed V and J ends, which lost 5 bases and 7 bases, there was a span of 21 bases. Here the CDR3 DNA reads TGTGCCACCAGCGATAGTCCTCGCGGGGTGAAGAATTCACCCCTCCACTTT. Translated: CATSDSPRGVKNSPLHF.

The V and J genes are TRBV9 and TRBJ2-1; TRBD2 matches at 11 bases. The V segment lost 4 bases and the J segment 8 bases; nucleotides outside the gene matches: 11. The germline gives CDR1 SGDLS, CDR2 YYNGEE. The CDR3 covers 16 residues. CDR3 loop: CASSPRGLAGGDEQFF. CDR3 DNA: TGTGCCAGCAGCCCGAGAGGTCTAGCGGGAGGCGATGAGCAGTTCTTC.

The V and J genes are TRBV10-2 and TRBJ1-2; tentative D call: TRBD1 (6 bases). Trimming pared 0 bases from V and 0 bases from J, leaving 8 bases between. Looked up from germline, CDR1 is WSHSY and CDR2 is SAAADI. The CDR3 loop spans 15 amino acids. Here the CDR3 reads CASSESDSTNYGYTF. In nucleotides, the CDR3 is TGCGCCAGCAGTGAGTCGGACAGCACTAACTATGGCTACACCTTC.

The J gene is TRBJ1-2, the V gene TRBV5-4, with D tentatively TRBD1 (6 bases). Germline CDR1 reads SGHNT; CDR2 reads YYREEE (reference sequence). Trimming cost V 4 bases and J 2 bases, with 9 bases left between them. The CDR3 sequence is 13 residues long. CDR3 in amino acids: CASSVGGNYGYTF. CDR3 nucleotides: TGTGCCAGCAGCGTGGGGGGCAACTATGGCTACACCTTC.

As regards this clone: The sample has other DNA sequences that encode this CDR3 too. The rearrangement joins TRBV18 to TRBJ2-7, with TRBD2 identical over 15 bases. Germline CDR1 is KGHSH and CDR2 is LQKENI. V was clipped by 3 bases and J by 3 bases; unmatched bases: 3. This CDR3 is built from 16 residues. This chain's CDR3 is CASSPPGLAGGYEQYF. CDR3 sequence (DNA): TGTGCCAGCTCACCTCCGGGACTAGCGGGAGGCTACGAGCAGTACTTC.

The rearrangement links TRBV5-1 to TRBJ2-3, with TRBD2 matching over 13 bases. Germline CDR1 and CDR2: SGHRS and YFSETQ. Trimming took 2 bases from V and 0 from J; bases not matched to a gene: 9. This CDR3 comprises 19 residues. CDR3: CASSFPGLAGSSSTDTQYF. CDR3 nucleotides: TGCGCCAGCAGCTTCCCGGGACTAGCGGGGTCATCTAGCACAGATACGCAGTATTTT.

This chain uses TRBV6-4 with TRBJ1-6, with D possibly TRBD1 on 5 matching bases. The V gene lost 6 bases and the J gene lost 9 bases, with 12 bases spanning the gap. Germline V gene sequence: CDR1 MRHNA, CDR2 SNTAGT. This CDR3 spans 13 amino acids. This CDR3 is CASRRDSGSPLHF. The CDR3 DNA reads as TGTGCCAGCAGACGGGACTCGGGTTCACCCCTCCACTTT.

This chain uses TRBV5-8 with TRBJ1-2, with a weak D call TRBD1 (6 bases). This CDR3 has 16 amino acids. Per the germline V gene, CDR1 is SGHTS and CDR2 is YDEGEE. Trimming removed 4 bases at V and 6 bases at J, with 22 bases between. The CDR3 DNA reads as TGTGCCAGCAGCCGATTAGAGTCCAGGGGCGTGGATGGCTACACCTTC. The encoded protein is CASSRLESRGVDGYTF.

CDR3 in amino acids: CASSSGQGGITEAFF. In nucleotides, the CDR3 is TGTGCCAGCAGTTCAGGACAGGGAGGGATCACTGAAGCTTTCTTT. The chain couples TRBV6-5 to TRBJ1-1, with TRBD1 identical over 8 bases. CDR1 MNHEY and CDR2 SVGAGI come from the germline V gene. There are 15 residues in the CDR3. J lost 4 bases, V lost 4 bases, and 8 bases had no gene match.

This clone was seen more than once but under ten times. The V gene is TRBV6-1, the J gene TRBJ1-2, with 7 nucleotides matching TRBD1. Germline V gene data show CDR1 as MNHNS and CDR2 as SASEGT. The CDR3 totals 14 residues. V lost 0 bases, J lost 8 bases, and 6 bases stayed unmatched. CDR3 region: CASSEALQGQGYTF. For the CDR3, the DNA is TGTGCCAGCAGTGAAGCGCTACAGGGACAGGGCTACACCTTC.

The chain uses TRBV4-2 and TRBJ1-1; TRBD1 might be the D (6 bases). This CDR3 is built from 14 residues. CDR1 LGHNA and CDR2 YNFKEQ come from the germline V gene. V shed 3 bases and J shed 0 bases, with 8 bases lying between them. CDR3 region: CASSHRQVNTEAFF. The DNA for the CDR3 is TGTGCCAGCAGCCATAGACAGGTGAACACTGAAGCTTTCTTT.

V and J are TRBV5-1 and TRBJ2-3; D is perhaps TRBD1 (5 bases). This CDR3 comprises 16 residues. Germline values: CDR1 SGHRS, CDR2 YFSETQ. V was trimmed by 4 bases and J by 1 base, leaving 16 bases between them. The CDR3 spells CASSERQGSGTDTQYF. In nucleotides, the CDR3 is TGCGCCAGCAGCGAGAGGCAGGGTTCGGGCACAGATACGCAGTATTTT.

The chain carries TRBV2 and TRBJ1-1, with D tentatively TRBD1 (6 bases). Germline lookup yields CDR1 SNHLY and CDR2 FYNNEI. This CDR3 has 13 amino acids. The V and J ends lost 6 bases and 3 bases respectively, with 11 bases between them. This CDR3 is CASSPHRDTEAFF. As DNA, the CDR3 is TGTGCCAGCAGCCCGCACAGGGACACTGAAGCTTTCTTT. Complete variable domain (other parts from reference TRBV2 and TRBJ1-1): EPEVTQTPSHQVTQMGQEVILRCVPISNHLYFYWYRQILGQKVEFLVSFYNNEISEKSEIFDDQFSVERPDGSNFTLKIRSTKLEDSAMYFCASSPHRDTEAFFGQGTRLTVV.